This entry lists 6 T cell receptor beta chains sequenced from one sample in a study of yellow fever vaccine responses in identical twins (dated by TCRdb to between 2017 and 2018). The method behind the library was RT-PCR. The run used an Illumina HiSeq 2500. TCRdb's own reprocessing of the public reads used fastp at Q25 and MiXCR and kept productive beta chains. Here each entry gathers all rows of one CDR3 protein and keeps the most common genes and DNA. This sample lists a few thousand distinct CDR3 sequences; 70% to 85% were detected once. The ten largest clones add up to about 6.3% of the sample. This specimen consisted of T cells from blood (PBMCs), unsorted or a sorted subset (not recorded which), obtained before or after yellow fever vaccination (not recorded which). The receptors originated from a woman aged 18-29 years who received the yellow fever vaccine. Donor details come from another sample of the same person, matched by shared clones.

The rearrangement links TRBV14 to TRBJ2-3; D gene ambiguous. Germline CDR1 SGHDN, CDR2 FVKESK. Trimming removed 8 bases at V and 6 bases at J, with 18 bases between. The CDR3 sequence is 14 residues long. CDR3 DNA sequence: TGTGCCAGCTCTCTCTTGGTTATGGACGATACGCAGTATTTT. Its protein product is CASSLLVMDDTQYF.

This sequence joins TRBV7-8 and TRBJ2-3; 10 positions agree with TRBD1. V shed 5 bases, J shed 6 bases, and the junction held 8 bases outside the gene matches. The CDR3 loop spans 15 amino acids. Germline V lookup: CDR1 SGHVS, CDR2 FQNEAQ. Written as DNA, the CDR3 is TGTGCCAGCAGCCCACCTGGGACAGGGGCCGATACGCAGTATTTT. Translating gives CASSPPGTGADTQYF.

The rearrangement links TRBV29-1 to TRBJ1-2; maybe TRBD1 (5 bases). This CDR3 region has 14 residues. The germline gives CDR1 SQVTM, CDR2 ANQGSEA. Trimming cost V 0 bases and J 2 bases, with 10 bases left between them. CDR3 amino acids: CSVEDEQANYGYTF. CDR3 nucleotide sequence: TGCAGCGTTGAAGATGAACAGGCGAACTATGGCTACACCTTC.

The CDR3 reads CASSYDGRVYNEQFF. DNA of the CDR3: TGTGCCAGCAGTTACGACGGGAGGGTCTACAATGAGCAGTTCTTC. This chain connects TRBV6-2 or TRBV6-3 to TRBJ2-1, with 8 bases that match TRBD2. The CDR3 loop spans 15 amino acids. Germline values: CDR1 MNHEY, CDR2 SVGEGT. The V and J ends lost 2 bases and 3 bases, in that order; junction bases with no gene match: 3.

The CDR3 DNA sequence: TGTGCCAGCAGCTTAGAATGGACTAGCTCCTACGAGCAGTACTTC. Residues: CASSLEWTSSYEQYF. This rearrangement joins TRBV11-3 to TRBJ2-7; 7 nucleotides line up with TRBD2. V shed 0 bases and J 0 bases; nucleotides not matched to a gene: 2. Germline loops: CDR1 SGHNT, CDR2 YENEEA. The CDR3 has 15 residues.

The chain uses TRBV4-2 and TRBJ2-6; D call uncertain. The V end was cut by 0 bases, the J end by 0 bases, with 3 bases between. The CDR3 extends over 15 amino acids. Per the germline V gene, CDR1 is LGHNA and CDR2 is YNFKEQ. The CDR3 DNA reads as TGTGCCAGCAGCCAAGAAAGCTCTGGGGCCAACGTCCTGACTTTC. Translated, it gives CASSQESSGANVLTF.